This T cell receptor (beta chain) originates from a study of control samples from healthy donors and cancer patients. Sequencing used immunoSEQ multiplex PCR; TCRdb keeps in-frame clones, though not all of them. The sample has around 76,000 clones, about 95% seen once. This CDR3 has 15 residues. V shed 5 bases, J shed 3 bases, and the junction held 6 bases outside the gene matches. Germline V gene data show CDR1 as LNHDA and CDR2 as SQIVND (reference sequence). The source of this sequence is a woman in her thirties or forties in good health. Sequencing used blood. The rearrangement joins TRBV19 to TRBJ1-4; 7 bases map to TRBD1. CDR3 in amino acids: CASSSLQGPNEKLFF. The CDR3 DNA reads as TGTGCCAGTAGTTCTCTACAGGGGCCTAATGAAAAACTGTTTTTT.